The 11 T cell receptor beta chains given below trace back to one sample, sequenced in a study of T cells in Graves' hyperthyroidism and ophthalmopathy. Amplification yielded TCR beta CDR3 regions, with RNA transcripts as the source. TCR CDR3 regions were first amplified by RT-PCR with HTBI primers. MiXCR, applied by TCRdb to the multiplex PCR reads, yields one record per CDR3 protein. Seen here are about 290,000 distinct CDR3 sequences, 13% observed once, and the top ten hold about 8%. Sequencing was done on a sample of blood. Source of these receptors: a woman aged 25 to 39 with Graves' hyperthyroidism that later progressed to Graves' ophthalmopathy.

This clonotype was seen ten or more times. The chain combines TRBV13 with TRBJ1-2; D is unclear. Germline values: CDR1 PRHDT, CDR2 FYEKMQ (reference sequence). V lost 5 bases and J lost 8, with 18 bases in between. The CDR3 is 14 amino acids. The DNA for the CDR3 is TGTGCCAGCAGCCGGACCCGGGCGGTGTGGGGCTACACCTTC. It is translated as CASSRTRAVWGYTF.

This clonotype was seen many times. This rearrangement joins TRBV28 to TRBJ2-7; no reliable D call. V was pared by 7 bases and J by 3 bases, with 13 bases between. The CDR3 has 13 residues. Germline V CDR1 and CDR2: MDHEN, SYDVKM. CDR3 bases: TGTGCCAGCAACCCGAACAGTCACTACGAGCAGTACTTC. It translates to CASNPNSHYEQYF.

The chain joins TRBV3-1 to TRBJ2-7, with D unresolved. The CDR3 runs to 15 residues. V was shortened by 6 bases and J by 7 bases, with 22 bases between the two germline ends. Germline V gene data show CDR1 as LGHDT and CDR2 as YNNKEL (reference sequence). The CDR3 DNA reads as TGTGCCAGCAGACTGGGCAGGCGGACGTCGGGTGAGCAGTACTTC. Translating gives CASRLGRRTSGEQYF.

This clonotype was recorded many times. DNA for the CDR3: TGTGCCTGGAGTACAGGGGGTGGGAGCTCTGGGGCCAACGTCCTGACTTTC. Amino acid sequence: CAWSTGGGSSGANVLTF. This rearrangement joins TRBV30 to TRBJ2-6; 8 bases align to TRBD1. Germline V lookup: CDR1 GTSNPN, CDR2 SVGIG (reference sequence). J gave up 0 bases and V 2 bases, and 6 bases lay outside the gene matches. The CDR3 has 17 residues.

At least ten counts were recorded for this clonotype. The chain joins TRBV28 to TRBJ2-3; 7 bases are a match to TRBD2. CDR3 length: 16 amino acids. The V segment lost 2 bases and the J segment 5 bases; nucleotides outside the gene matches: 10. The germline gives CDR1 MDHEN, CDR2 SYDVKM. This CDR3 is CASSLPLAREIDTQYF. The CDR3 region has the DNA TGTGCCAGCAGTTTACCCCTCGCGCGGGAGATAGATACGCAGTATTTT.

This clonotype appeared many times. The rearrangement uses TRBV12-3 or TRBV12-4 and TRBJ2-5, with D unresolved. The CDR3 length is 14 residues. V was clipped by 5 bases and J by 2 bases, with 12 bases between them. In DNA form, the CDR3 reads TGTGCCAGCAGTCCCGGCGGCTCACAAGAGACCCAGTACTTC. This gives the protein CASSPGGSQETQYF.

The table lists this clonotype with a few counts. The chain combines TRBV28 with TRBJ1-3; D is ambiguous. Germline CDR1 is MDHEN and CDR2 is SYDVKM. The CDR3 is made up of 15 amino acids. Trimming shortened V by 6 bases and J by 4 bases, and 16 bases separated the two germline ends. This chain's CDR3 is CASSLDLPSGNTIYF. CDR3 in DNA: TGTGCCAGCAGCTTGGATTTACCGTCAGGAAACACCATATATTTT.

This clonotype was seen many times. The chain links TRBV7-2 to TRBJ1-5; no reliable D call. V was clipped by 5 bases and J by 0 bases, with 5 bases between them. Germline V gene lookup returns CDR1 SGHTA and CDR2 FQGNSA. CDR3 length: 13 amino acids. The CDR3 region is CASSRDSNQPQHF. Written as DNA, the CDR3 is TGTGCCAGCAGCCGTGATAGCAATCAGCCCCAGCATTTT.

In its sample, this clonotype was seen many times. The CDR3 spells CAWSDMGPEAFF. The CDR3 DNA is TGTGCCTGGAGTGACATGGGGCCTGAAGCTTTCTTT. V and J are TRBV30 and TRBJ1-1, with TRBD1 as a possible D gene (5 bases). Germline loops: CDR1 GTSNPN, CDR2 SVGIG (reference sequence). Trimming pared 1 base from V and 6 bases from J, leaving 9 bases between. CDR3 size: 12 residues.

This clonotype was recorded a few times. This sequence joins TRBV19 and TRBJ2-3, with 10 positions matching TRBD2. The germline gives CDR1 LNHDA, CDR2 SQIVND (reference sequence). Trimming at V came to 7 bases and at J to 2 bases, leaving 6 bases not matched to a gene. CDR3 size: 15 residues. CDR3 bases: TGTGCCAGTACCAAACTAGCGGGGACCACAGATACGCAGTATTTT. Residues: CASTKLAGTTDTQYF.

This clonotype was recorded many times. The chain carries TRBV7-2 and TRBJ2-7; 8 positions agree with TRBD1. Germline trimming cut 5 bases from V and 9 bases from J; bases unmatched to any gene: 6. This CDR3 contains 12 residues. Germline V gene sequence: CDR1 SGHTA, CDR2 FQGNSA. The CDR3 spells CASSTGQGPQYF. The CDR3 DNA sequence: TGTGCCAGCAGCACCGGACAGGGCCCGCAGTACTTC.